The 25 T cell receptor beta chains reported below all come from one sample, sequenced in a study of blood T cells in healthy people across ages. It was with a sample-barcoded 5' primer and a J-beta primer mix that a second PCR of roughly 7 to 12 cycles was run. TCRdb reanalysed the 5' RACE reads using MiXCR and keeps one entry per CDR3 protein. The table has some 1.8 million distinct CDR3 sequences, more than 35% seen once. Sequencing was carried out using blood. Receptors originate from a human donor in good health.

This clonotype was counted between two and nine times. This sequence joins TRBV29-1 and TRBJ2-5; the D gene is possibly TRBD2 (5 bases). Trimming stripped 8 bases from V and 3 bases from J, with 10 bases between. Germline V lookup: CDR1 SQVTM, CDR2 ANQGSEA. CDR3 length: 11 residues. CDR3 sequence: CSSLREETQYF. The DNA of the CDR3 is TGCAGCTCTTTGAGGGAAGAGACCCAGTACTTC. The variable domain in full, completed from reference TRBV29-1 and TRBJ2-5, reads SAVISQKPSRDICQRGTSLTIQCQVDSQVTMMFWYRQQPGQSLTLIATANQGSEATYESGFVIDKFPISRPNLTFSTLTVSNMSPEDSSIYLCSSLREETQYFGPGTRLLVL.

This rearrangement joins TRBV20-1 to TRBJ2-1, with 8 bases aligning to TRBD2. Germline V gene lookup returns CDR1 DFQATT and CDR2 SNEGSKA (reference sequence). CDR3 length: 14 amino acids. V trimming: 4 bases; J trimming: 3 bases; junction bases outside the gene matches: 5. The CDR3 DNA reads TGCAGTGCTAAAAGCGGGGGATTCTACAATGAGCAGTTCTTC. This translates into CSAKSGGFYNEQFF.

V gene TRBV7-2 combines with J gene TRBJ1-4, with no clear D. The CDR3 covers 16 residues. The germline CDR1 and CDR2 sequences are SGHTA and FQGNSA. The V gene lost 5 bases and the J gene lost 0 bases, with 13 bases spanning the gap. CDR3 sequence: CASSTSPRATNEKLFF. The DNA of the CDR3 is TGTGCCAGCAGCACCAGCCCTCGGGCAACTAATGAAAAACTGTTTTTT.

This clonotype has just a few counts. The chain couples TRBV30 to TRBJ2-5; D is unresolved. Germline V gene lookup returns CDR1 GTSNPN and CDR2 SVGIG (reference sequence). With 3 bases removed from V and 2 bases from J, the gap between germline ends came to 4 bases. This CDR3 has 11 amino acids. The CDR3 here is CAWRGQETQYF. The CDR3, as DNA: TGTGCCTGGAGGGGACAAGAGACCCAGTACTTC.

Worth noting for this clonotype: Possible read error: a much larger clone is one base away. The V call is TRBV6-2 or TRBV6-3, the J call TRBJ2-1; no firm D call. The germline V gene encodes CDR1 MNHEY and CDR2 SVGEGT. This CDR3 region has 12 residues. CDR3 amino acids: CASSYPYNGQFF. CDR3 nucleotides: TGTGCCAGCAGTTACCCCTACAATGGGCAGTTCTTC.

This clonotype was seen at least ten times. The chain joins TRBV7-9 to TRBJ1-1, with D unclear. Germline lookup yields CDR1 SEHNR and CDR2 FQNEAQ (reference sequence). V shed 1 base and J shed 1 base, with 7 bases lying between them. The CDR3 spans 14 residues. The CDR3: CASSLVPQNTEAFF. Here the CDR3 DNA reads TGTGCCAGCAGCTTAGTACCCCAGAACACTGAAGCTTTCTTT.

This rearrangement joins TRBV12-5 to TRBJ2-5; 9 nucleotides align to TRBD2. Germline V lookup: CDR1 LGHNT, CDR2 FRNRAP. With 6 bases clipped from V and 2 bases from J, the junction kept 16 bases outside the gene matches. CDR3 length: 18 residues. CDR3 DNA sequence: TGTGCTAGTGGCTGGACCTCGGTTGCGGGGGGGGATCAAGAGACCCAGTACTTC. It encodes CASGWTSVAGGDQETQYF.

V is TRBV20-1 and J is TRBJ2-7, with TRBD1 identical over 7 bases. The V gene's germline CDR1 is DFQATT and CDR2 SNEGSKA (reference sequence). The CDR3 extends over 14 amino acids. V lost 5 bases, J lost 0 bases, and 7 bases stayed unmatched. The CDR3 is CSASGTVVSYEQYF. In nucleotides, the CDR3 is TGCAGTGCTTCCGGGACAGTAGTCTCCTACGAGCAGTACTTC.

The chain uses TRBV18 and TRBJ2-5, with 7 bases matching TRBD2. The V gene end was trimmed by 2 bases and the J gene end by 2 bases; junction bases not matched to a gene: 8. CDR1 and CDR2 from the germline V gene are KGHSH and LQKENI. The CDR3 spans 16 residues. Here the CDR3 DNA reads TGTGCCAGCTCACCAGGGGCCGGGGGGAGACAAGAGACCCAGTACTTC. As protein: CASSPGAGGRQETQYF. The full variable domain, with the rest looked up from reference TRBV18 and TRBJ2-5, is NAGVMQNPRHLVRRRGQEARLRCSPMKGHSHVYWYRQLPEEGLKFMVYLQKENIIDESGMPKERFSAEFPKEGPSILRIQQVVRGDSAAYFCASSPGAGGRQETQYFGPGTRLLVL.

V usage is TRBV27 and J usage is TRBJ2-7; tentatively, D is TRBD1 (6 bases). The germline V and J ends were trimmed by 5 bases and 3 bases, with 14 bases remaining between them. The V gene's germline CDR1 is MNHEY and CDR2 SMNVEV (reference sequence). The CDR3 spans 14 residues. The CDR3 DNA reads TGTGCCAGCAGTCCGATAGGACAGAACTACGAGCAGTACTTC. It specifies CASSPIGQNYEQYF.

The chain combines TRBV20-1 with TRBJ1-1; D unresolved. The CDR3 is made up of 12 amino acids. V was cut by 3 bases and J by 11 bases, with 16 bases left in between. Germline V CDR1 and CDR2: DFQATT, SNEGSKA (reference sequence). The CDR3 DNA reads as TGCAGTGCTAGTCGGGAGGCCCTGGGGGCTTTCTTT. This translates into CSASREALGAFF.

The genes are TRBV20-1 and TRBJ1-4; 9 bases align to TRBD1. V dropped 5 bases and J dropped 7; count of bases not matched to a gene: 5. Germline CDR1 DFQATT, CDR2 SNEGSKA (reference sequence). There are 13 residues in the CDR3. CDR3 amino acids: CSAPDRGSEKLFF. The DNA for the CDR3 is TGCAGTGCTCCCGACAGGGGGAGTGAAAAACTGTTTTTT.

This clonotype has a handful of counts. The chain couples TRBV6-6 to TRBJ1-1; 7 bases are a match to TRBD1. CDR1 MNHNY and CDR2 SVGAGI come from the germline V gene (reference sequence). The ends lost 0 bases at V and 8 bases at J; junction bases unmatched: 3. The CDR3 length is 13 residues. The CDR3 here is CASSYSTGQEAFF. In nucleotides, the CDR3 is TGTGCCAGCAGTTACTCGACGGGACAGGAAGCTTTCTTT.

This clonotype was counted between two and nine times. The gene calls are TRBV28 and TRBJ1-6, with D perhaps TRBD1 (5 bases). The CDR3 is 19 amino acids. Trimming shortened V by 7 bases and J by 6 bases, and 28 bases separated the two germline ends. Germline-derived CDR1 and CDR2 are MDHEN and SYDVKM. The CDR3 region has the DNA TGTGCCAGCATAGGACTCGCCCAGGGAGACTTTGTGGGTAATTCACCCCTCCACTTT. Amino acid sequence: CASIGLAQGDFVGNSPLHF.

This sequence joins TRBV6-2 or TRBV6-3 and TRBJ2-7, with D possibly matching TRBD1 (6 bases). Germline-derived CDR1 and CDR2 are MNHEY and SVGEGT. There are 16 residues in the CDR3. Trimming left V 0 bases short and J 3 bases short, with 15 bases between. The CDR3 loop is CASSYSRRQGNYEQYF. In DNA form, the CDR3 reads TGTGCCAGCAGTTACTCGAGGCGGCAGGGGAACTACGAGCAGTACTTC.

This chain joins TRBV5-1 and TRBJ2-7, with 7 bases that match TRBD1. Germline V gene lookup returns CDR1 SGHRS and CDR2 YFSETQ. There are 15 residues in the CDR3. After removal of 5 bases from V and 4 bases from J, the junction contained 12 bases not matched to a gene. CDR3: CASRKPGQNSYEQYF. CDR3 nucleotide sequence: TGCGCCAGCAGGAAACCGGGACAGAACTCTTACGAGCAGTACTTC.

J is TRBJ2-5 and V is TRBV20-1; D uncertain. The end of the DNA fits TRBJ2-7 better, so the J call may be wrong. CDR1 DFQATT and CDR2 SNEGSKA come from the germline V gene (reference sequence). The CDR3 loop spans 12 amino acids. CDR3 coding DNA: TGCAGTGCTTTGGGTCGACGAGCCGAGCAGTACTTC. Residues: CSALGRRAEQYF.

This clonotype was found a few times. One end of the junction fails to match germline, which may point to a read error. V and J are TRBV6-5 and TRBJ1-2; possibly TRBD1 for D (5 bases). Per germline, CDR1 MNHEY and CDR2 SVGAGI. This CDR3 region has 14 residues. The CDR3 region is CASSPPARAYGYTF. CDR3 nucleotide sequence: TGTGCTAGCAGTCCCCCTGCCAGGGCGTATGGCTACACCTTC.

The genes are TRBV18 and TRBJ2-3, with D perhaps matching TRBD1 or TRBD2 (5 bases each). Germline V gives CDR1 KGHSH, CDR2 LQKENI. Deletions cut 3 bases from V and 5 bases from J, with 15 bases between. The CDR3 is 15 residues long. The chain's CDR3 is CASSPSSRERDTQYF. CDR3 DNA sequence: TGTGCCAGCTCACCTAGTTCCAGGGAGCGAGATACGCAGTATTTT.

Notes on this clonotype: An end of the junction does not agree with germline; a read error may underlie this. V is TRBV2 and J is TRBJ2-5; tentatively, D is TRBD2 (6 bases). Per the germline V gene, CDR1 is SNHLY and CDR2 is FYNNEI. CDR3 length: 16 amino acids. In DNA form, the CDR3 reads TGTGCCAGCAGGGAGGGTTGGACCGCGATCCAAGAGACCCTGTACTTC. Protein sequence: CASREGWTAIQETLYF.

The rearrangement uses TRBV20-1 and TRBJ1-1, with 9 bases identical to TRBD1. This CDR3 has 15 residues. CDR1 and CDR2 from the germline V gene are DFQATT and SNEGSKA (reference sequence). J was trimmed by 3 bases and V by 5 bases; bases with no gene match: 10. CDR3 loop: CSADYRGHGYTEAFF. The DNA of the CDR3 is TGCAGTGCTGATTACAGGGGGCACGGGTACACTGAAGCTTTCTTT.

This clonotype was seen only a few times. The chain uses TRBV4-1 and TRBJ2-1; TRBD2 aligns across 12 bases. Germline-derived CDR1 and CDR2 are MGHRA and YSYEKL. Germline trimming cut 5 bases from V and 6 bases from J; bases unmatched to any gene: 11. This CDR3 comprises 17 residues. The CDR3 DNA sequence: TGCGCCAGCAGCTTCGGCAGGACTAGCGGGGACCGCAATGAGCAGTTCTTC. As protein: CASSFGRTSGDRNEQFF.

This clonotype was counted many times. V usage is TRBV7-3 and J usage is TRBJ1-1; D is possibly TRBD1 (6 bases). There are 15 residues in the CDR3. V was pared by 1 base and J by 5 bases, with 14 bases between. Germline CDR1 reads SGHTA; CDR2 reads FQGTGA. The CDR3 DNA sequence: TGTGCCAGCAGCTTAAACAGGGATTCGAGGACTGAAGCTTTCTTT. Translated: CASSLNRDSRTEAFF.

This clonotype is a singleton in its sample. This may come from a read error, since a much larger clone is one base off. V gene TRBV29-1 combines with J gene TRBJ2-7, with 7 nucleotides matching TRBD2. CDR3 length: 18 residues. CDR1 is SQVTM, CDR2 ANQGSEA, per germline. V gave up 1 base and J gave up 4 bases; unmatched junction bases: 19. DNA of the CDR3: TGCAGCGTTGAAGGCTCCCGCCAGGGCTCTGCCGGGGGGTACGAGCAGTACTTC. It yields the protein CSVEGSRQGSAGGYEQYF.

Notes on this clonotype: This may come from a read error, since a much larger clone is one base off. Without the conserved terminal phenylalanine or tryptophan, this CDR3 likely stems from a read error. This chain links TRBV20-1 with TRBJ2-3; 7 bases map to TRBD1. The CDR3 runs to 17 residues. Trimming took 0 bases from V and 6 from J; bases not matched to a gene: 15. CDR1 and CDR2 from the germline V gene are DFQATT and SNEGSKA (reference sequence). The CDR3 loop is CSARDLNRQGSGDTQYL. CDR3 DNA: TGCAGTGCTAGAGATTTGAATCGACAGGGTAGTGGGGATACGCAGTATTTG.